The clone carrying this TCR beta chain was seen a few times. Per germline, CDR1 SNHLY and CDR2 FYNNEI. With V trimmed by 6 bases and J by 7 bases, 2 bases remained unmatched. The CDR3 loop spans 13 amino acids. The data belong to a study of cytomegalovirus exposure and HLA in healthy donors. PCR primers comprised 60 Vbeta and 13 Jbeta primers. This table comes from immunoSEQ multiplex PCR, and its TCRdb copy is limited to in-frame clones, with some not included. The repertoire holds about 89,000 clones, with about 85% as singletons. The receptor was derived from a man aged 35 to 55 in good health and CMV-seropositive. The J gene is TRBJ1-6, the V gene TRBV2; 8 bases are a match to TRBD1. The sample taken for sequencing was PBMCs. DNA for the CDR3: TGTGCCAGCAGCCGACAGGGGAATTCACCCCTCCACTTT. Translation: CASSRQGNSPLHF.